The TCR beta chain described here comes from a study of beta chain features in type 1 diabetes. General study points: VDJ junctions sequenced from type 1 diabetes patients showed fewer insertions and more deletions. Among all four CD4+ subsets, Type 1 diabetes patients had TCRB CDR3s that were moderately but significantly shorter.

The CDR3 runs 12 residues. Trimming cost V 2 bases and J 10 bases, with 9 bases left between them. CDR1 and CDR2 (germline): MNHEY, SVGAGI. Via CD45RO/CCR7/CD25/CD127/CD95/CD27, cells of the CD4+ naive, central memory, regulatory and stem cell-like memory subsets were sorted. This clone turned up a few times. Its antigen is still unknown. Expressed TCRB transcripts were sequenced, since all the RNA that had been isolated was reverse transcribed. Profiled with immunoSEQ multiplex PCR; TCRdb holds only in-frame clones, not every one. The table lists a few hundred thousand clones, 8.5% to 10% of them singletons.

This clonotype was sampled from a man under 40 with type 1 diabetes. The source material was central memory CD4+ T cells from blood. The chain links TRBV6-5 to TRBJ1-5; D unresolved. CDR3 coding DNA: TGTGCCAGCAGTTACAGTTCGGTTCCCCAGCATTTT. Residues: CASSYSSVPQHF.